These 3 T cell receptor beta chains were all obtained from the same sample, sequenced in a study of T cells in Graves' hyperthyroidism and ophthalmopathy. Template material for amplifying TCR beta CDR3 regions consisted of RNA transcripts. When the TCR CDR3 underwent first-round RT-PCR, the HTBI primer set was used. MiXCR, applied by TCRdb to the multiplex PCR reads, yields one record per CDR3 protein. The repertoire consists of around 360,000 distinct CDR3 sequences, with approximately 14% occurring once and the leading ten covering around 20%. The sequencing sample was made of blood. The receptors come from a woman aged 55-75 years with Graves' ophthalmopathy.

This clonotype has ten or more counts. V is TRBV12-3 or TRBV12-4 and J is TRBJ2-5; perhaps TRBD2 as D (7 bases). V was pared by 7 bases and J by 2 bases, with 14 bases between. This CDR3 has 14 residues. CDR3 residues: CASTQGGGQETQYF. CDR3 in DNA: TGTGCCAGCACCCAGGGAGGGGGGCAAGAGACCCAGTACTTC.

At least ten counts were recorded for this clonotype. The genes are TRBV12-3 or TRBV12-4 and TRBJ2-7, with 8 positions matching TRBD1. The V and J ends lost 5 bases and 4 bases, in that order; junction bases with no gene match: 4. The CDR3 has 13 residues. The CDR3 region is CASSIRGRYEQYF. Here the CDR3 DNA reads TGTGCCAGCAGTATCAGGGGGCGATACGAGCAGTACTTC.

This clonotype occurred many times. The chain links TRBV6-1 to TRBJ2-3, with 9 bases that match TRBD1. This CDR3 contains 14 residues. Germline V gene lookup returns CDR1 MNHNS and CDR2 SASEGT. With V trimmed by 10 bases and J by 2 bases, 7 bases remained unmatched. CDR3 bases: TGTGCCACGGGACAGGGAATCGCCACAGATACGCAGTATTTT. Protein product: CATGQGIATDTQYF.